One and the same sample provided the 8 T cell receptor beta chains below, sequenced in a study of blood T cell repertoires in COVID-19. Only in-frame clones appear in the TCRdb table, and some are missing; sequencing was by immunoSEQ multiplex PCR. The repertoire consists of some 190,000 clones, with roughly 80% occurring once and the leading ten covering around 3.5%. Sequenced input: PBMCs or T cells enriched from blood (not recorded which). All receptors come from a woman aged 25 to 39 who had recovered from COVID-19.

This clone was picked up one time. V gene TRBV5-1 combines with J gene TRBJ1-2; D possibly corresponds to TRBD1 (6 bases). V dropped 4 bases and J dropped 6 bases, with 13 bases sitting between them. CDR1 is SGHRS and CDR2 is YFSETQ in the germline V gene. This CDR3 is built from 13 residues. The CDR3: CASSEQGTDGYTF. In DNA form, the CDR3 reads TGCGCCAGCAGCGAACAGGGAACCGATGGCTACACCTTC. Variable domain in full (rest from reference TRBV5-1 and TRBJ1-2): KAGVTQTPRYLIKTRGQQVTLSCSPISGHRSVSWYQQTPGQGLQFLFEYFSETQRNKGNFPGRFSGRQFSNSRSEMNVSTLELGDSALYLCASSEQGTDGYTFGSGTRLTVV.

This clone was observed many times. The chain combines TRBV2 with TRBJ2-4; TRBD2 is a possible D gene (5 bases). The V end lost 8 bases, the J end lost 3 bases, and 14 bases lay between the germline ends. The CDR3 extends over 14 amino acids. Looked up from germline, CDR1 is SNHLY and CDR2 is FYNNEI. This CDR3 reads CASDSDWDKNIQYF. The CDR3 bases are TGTGCCAGCGACTCGGACTGGGACAAAAACATTCAGTACTTC.

The chain links TRBV24-1 to TRBJ1-3; D not certain. The CDR3 has 15 amino acids. V was cut by 2 bases and J by 0 bases, with 7 bases left in between. Germline assignment: CDR1 KGHDR and CDR2 SFDVKD. This chain's CDR3 is CATSDSRNSGNTIYF. In DNA, the CDR3 is TGTGCCACCAGTGATTCCAGAAACTCTGGAAACACCATATATTTT.

The rearrangement links TRBV30 to TRBJ1-2; TRBD1 aligns across 9 bases. The CDR3 extends over 13 amino acids. V trimming: 8 bases; J trimming: 0 bases; junction bases outside the gene matches: 4. Germline values: CDR1 GTSNPN, CDR2 SVGIG (reference sequence). CDR3 bases: TGTGCCGGGACAGGGTCTTCTAACTATGGCTACACCTTC. It translates to CAGTGSSNYGYTF.

This clone was seen more than once but under ten times. The chain recombines TRBV6-5 with TRBJ2-7; possible D gene TRBD2, 7 bases. V lost 2 bases and J 6 bases, leaving 14 bases between the germline ends. Per germline, CDR1 MNHEY and CDR2 SVGAGI. The CDR3 has 14 amino acids. CDR3 sequence: CASSYDRGALEQYV. The CDR3 bases are TGTGCCAGCAGTTACGACCGGGGGGCTCTCGAGCAGTACGTC.

The V and J genes are TRBV2 and TRBJ1-2; unclear D gene. This CDR3 contains 14 residues. Germline V gives CDR1 SNHLY, CDR2 FYNNEI. V lost 2 bases to trimming and J lost 4 bases, with 11 bases between them. The CDR3 region is CASSESYYLYGYTF. The CDR3 DNA sequence: TGTGCCAGCAGTGAATCGTACTACCTCTATGGCTACACCTTC.

The V call is TRBV20-1, the J call TRBJ2-2; 7 bases fit TRBD2. The CDR3 length is 15 residues. J lost 3 bases, V lost 6 bases, and 10 bases had no gene match. Germline CDR1 and CDR2: DFQATT and SNEGSKA (reference sequence). CDR3 sequence (DNA): TGCAGTGCGAGTGCGCGGGGGAGGTACACCGGGGAGCTGTTTTTT. As protein: CSASARGRYTGELFF.

The chain links TRBV18 to TRBJ2-7, with D perhaps TRBD2 (5 bases). Germline assignment: CDR1 KGHSH and CDR2 LQKENI. The V end was cut by 4 bases, the J end by 7 bases, with 14 bases between. This CDR3 contains 13 residues. The CDR3 DNA follows: TGTGCCAGCTCACTTGGGAGACCTAGGGAGCAGTACTTC. Translated: CASSLGRPREQYF.